These 4 T cell receptor beta chains originate from one sample sequenced in a study of blood T cell repertoires in COVID-19 (dated by TCRdb to the early 2020s). Library preparation used the immunoSEQ multiplex PCR assay. Entries here come from immuneACCESS through TCRdb and include only in-frame sequences with V and J called. Some clones fail to appear in such tables; in the studies checked, an unresolved V gene covers under half of the shortfall, and the cause of the remainder is unknown. The sample table holds about 190,000 clones, of which around 87% were seen once. The leading ten clones occupy less than 3.5% of the sample. The material sequenced was peripheral blood. These receptors were taken from a woman younger than 45 with active or convalescent COVID-19.

The J gene is TRBJ1-6, the V gene TRBV27, with D perhaps matching TRBD1 (6 bases). Germline V gene lookup returns CDR1 MNHEY and CDR2 SMNVEV (reference sequence). The CDR3 loop spans 13 amino acids. Trimming took 2 bases from V and 7 from J, leaving 6 bases between them. CDR3 in amino acids: CASSLQGNSPLHF. The CDR3 DNA reads as TGTGCCAGCAGTTTACAGGGGAATTCACCCCTCCACTTT.

The chain has TRBV5-1 and TRBJ1-4; D ambiguous. Germline CDR1 and CDR2: SGHRS and YFSETQ. V was cut by 0 bases and J by 0 bases, with 9 bases left in between. This CDR3 contains 16 residues. The chain's CDR3 is CASSLDGPATNEKLFF. The CDR3 DNA is TGCGCCAGCAGCTTGGATGGCCCAGCAACTAATGAAAAACTGTTTTTT.

The rearrangement links TRBV4-2 to TRBJ1-1, with 8 bases that match TRBD1. V gave up 4 bases and J gave up 7 bases; unmatched junction bases: 5. The CDR3 has 13 amino acids. CDR1 LGHNA and CDR2 YNFKEQ come from the germline V gene. The CDR3 bases are TGTGCCAGCAGCCGGAACGACAGGGGTGAAGCTTTCTTT. Amino acid sequence: CASSRNDRGEAFF.

V usage is TRBV11-2 and J usage is TRBJ2-7; 10 nucleotides line up with TRBD2. Trimming took 3 bases from V and 2 from J; bases not matched to a gene: 1. Germline loops: CDR1 SGHAT, CDR2 FQNNGV. The CDR3 runs 14 residues. CDR3 bases: TGTGCCAGCAGCTTTAGCGGGGGGACCTACGAGCAGTACTTC. Its translation is CASSFSGGTYEQYF.